These 21 T cell receptor beta chains came from one sample sequenced in a study of T cell repertoires in cytomegalovirus infection. The antigens of these receptors remain unknown. Each CDR3 protein gets one entry after TCRdb re-called the reads with MiXCR. The data hold some 700,000 distinct CDR3 sequences, with about 30% observed a single time. This sample comprised cultured PBMCs, obtained from culture after CMV antigen stimulation. Receptor source: a human donor in good health (CMV status not recorded). Some clones in this sample may be carry-over from other donors' samples.

This clonotype was seen a handful of times. This chain connects TRBV19 to TRBJ1-5; D is unclear. Per germline, CDR1 LNHDA and CDR2 SQIVND (reference sequence). This CDR3 is 14 amino acids long. V was trimmed by 3 bases and J by 0 bases, leaving 6 bases between them. The CDR3 here is CASSIHSSNQPQHF. DNA for the CDR3: TGTGCCAGTAGTATTCATTCTAGCAATCAGCCCCAGCATTTT.

There are a few counts of this clonotype. The chain combines TRBV18 with TRBJ2-7, with D possibly TRBD1 on 6 matching bases. Trimming shortened V by 4 bases and J by 0 bases, and 10 bases separated the two germline ends. This CDR3 has 14 amino acids. Per the germline V gene, CDR1 is KGHSH and CDR2 is LQKENI. The CDR3 here is CASSQQGNSYEQYF. The CDR3 nucleotides read TGTGCCAGCTCACAGCAGGGGAACTCCTACGAGCAGTACTTC.

This sequence joins TRBV12-3 or TRBV12-4 and TRBJ2-3, with a weak D call TRBD1 (6 bases). V lost 7 bases, J lost 8 bases, and 13 bases lay in between. The CDR3 spans 12 residues. The CDR3: CASTYRVFTQYF. CDR3 in DNA: TGTGCCAGCACTTACAGGGTGTTTACGCAGTATTTT.

This chain links TRBV2 with TRBJ2-5; D call uncertain. The CDR3 contains 11 residues. The germline gives CDR1 SNHLY, CDR2 FYNNEI. Trimming stripped 6 bases from V and 5 bases from J, with 7 bases between. For the CDR3, the DNA is TGTGCCAGCAGGGAATCGGAGACCCAGTACTTC. This gives the protein CASRESETQYF.

V and J are TRBV18 and TRBJ1-3; no reliable D call. Trimming cost V 8 bases and J 3 bases, with 8 bases left between them. The CDR3 extends over 12 amino acids. Germline V gives CDR1 KGHSH, CDR2 LQKENI. CDR3 nucleotide sequence: TGTGCCAGCGCCTATTATGGAAACACCATATATTTT. It is translated as CASAYYGNTIYF.

The chain couples TRBV11-2 to TRBJ1-2; D possibly corresponds to TRBD1 (6 bases). Germline V gives CDR1 SGHAT, CDR2 FQNNGV. The CDR3 covers 16 residues. V gave up 7 bases and J gave up 4 bases, with 22 bases separating them. The CDR3 coding sequence is TGTGCCAGCAACAGAATACAGGGCTTGCGGAGCTATGGCTACACCTTC. This gives the protein CASNRIQGLRSYGYTF.

CDR3 region: CASSYWGLAGQETQYF. The DNA for the CDR3 is TGTGCCAGCAGTTATTGGGGACTAGCGGGTCAAGAGACCCAGTACTTC. This rearrangement joins TRBV6-6 to TRBJ2-5, with TRBD2 identical over 12 bases. This CDR3 contains 16 residues. Germline V gene sequence: CDR1 MNHNY, CDR2 SVGAGI (reference sequence). Germline trimming cut 3 bases from V and 2 bases from J; bases unmatched to any gene: 4.

The chain links TRBV18 to TRBJ1-1; D might be TRBD1 (6 bases). Between the trimmed V and J ends, which lost 10 bases and 3 bases, there was a span of 15 bases. Looked up from germline, CDR1 is KGHSH and CDR2 is LQKENI. This CDR3 has 13 residues. The CDR3 nucleotides are TGTGCCACCTCCGTGGGGGCGGACACTGAAGCTTTCTTT. It specifies CATSVGADTEAFF.

The chain joins TRBV10-3 to TRBJ2-5; 7 bases align to TRBD2. The CDR3 runs to 11 residues. Trimming took 4 bases from V and 9 from J; bases not matched to a gene: 2. From germline, CDR1 is ENHRY and CDR2 SYGVKD. CDR3 DNA: TGTGCCATCAGTGTGGGGGGGGCCCAGTACTTC. It yields the protein CAISVGGAQYF.

The chain couples TRBV7-9 to TRBJ2-1, with unresolved D. The CDR3 contains 15 residues. V lost 1 base, J lost 2 bases, and 9 bases lay in between. Germline values: CDR1 SEHNR, CDR2 FQNEAQ (reference sequence). CDR3 in amino acids: CASSLGHPAYNEQFF. The CDR3 region has the DNA TGTGCCAGCAGCTTAGGACACCCGGCCTACAATGAGCAGTTCTTC.

This clonotype occurred many times. The chain carries TRBV7-2 and TRBJ2-2; 10 bases line up with TRBD2. V shed 5 bases, J shed 7 bases, and the junction held 10 bases outside the gene matches. CDR1 and CDR2 from the germline V gene are SGHTA and FQGNSA. CDR3 length: 16 amino acids. In DNA, the CDR3 is TGTGCCAGCAGCACGCGGACTAGCGGCTCGTACGGGGAGCTGTTTTTT. Translating it yields CASSTRTSGSYGELFF.

This clonotype turned up a few times. J is TRBJ2-5 and V is TRBV5-6; no clear D gene. Looked up from germline, CDR1 is SGHDT and CDR2 is YYEEEE. CDR3 length: 12 amino acids. V lost 5 bases, J lost 4 bases, and 9 bases lay in between. The CDR3 loop is CASSQAPETQYF. CDR3 nucleotide sequence: TGTGCCAGCAGTCAAGCCCCAGAGACCCAGTACTTC.

The rearrangement links TRBV6-5 to TRBJ1-1; D uncertain. Trimming left V 2 bases short and J 4 bases short, with 11 bases between. The CDR3 contains 14 residues. Germline V gives CDR1 MNHEY, CDR2 SVGAGI. The CDR3 here is CASSYAGFATEAFF. CDR3 bases: TGTGCCAGCAGTTACGCGGGGTTTGCCACTGAAGCTTTCTTT.

This clonotype was observed a single time. The rearrangement uses TRBV6-1 and TRBJ1-5; D unclear. The CDR3 contains 12 residues. Germline values: CDR1 MNHNS, CDR2 SASEGT. The ends were cut back, 6 bases at V and 5 bases at J, with 8 bases in the middle. Here the CDR3 DNA reads TGTGCCAGCAGCTACCCCTATCAGCCCCAGCATTTT. Its translation: CASSYPYQPQHF.

The table lists this clonotype with many counts. The genes are TRBV7-2 and TRBJ2-7; D unclear. Germline CDR1 and CDR2: SGHTA and FQGNSA. The V and J ends lost 1 base and 3 bases respectively, with 10 bases between them. This CDR3 spans 14 amino acids. The CDR3, as DNA: TGTGCCAGCAGCTTAGTCAGTGGGATCTACGAGCAGTACTTC. This translates into CASSLVSGIYEQYF.

This chain uses TRBV7-9 with TRBJ1-1; D gene uncertain. This CDR3 contains 13 residues. Germline V lookup: CDR1 SEHNR, CDR2 FQNEAQ (reference sequence). Trimming left V 5 bases short and J 3 bases short, with 10 bases between. CDR3 sequence (DNA): TGTGCCAGCAGCACGTGGGGAGACACTGAAGCTTTCTTT. It translates to CASSTWGDTEAFF.

This clonotype showed up just once. The J gene is TRBJ1-3, the V gene TRBV4-1, with 7 bases identical to TRBD1. Trimming at V came to 0 bases and at J to 4 bases, leaving 0 bases not matched to a gene. The CDR3 is 14 residues long. Germline CDR1 and CDR2: MGHRA and YSYEKL. The CDR3 nucleotides are TGCGCCAGCAGCCAAGAGGGACAGGGAAACACCATATATTTT. Translating gives CASSQEGQGNTIYF.

The rearrangement links TRBV6-2 or TRBV6-3 to TRBJ2-6; maybe TRBD2 (6 bases). The V gene's germline CDR1 is MNHEY and CDR2 SVGEGT. The CDR3 extends over 16 amino acids. Trimming took 3 bases from V and 0 from J, leaving 9 bases between them. The CDR3 DNA reads as TGTGCCAGCAGTTATGCGGGAAGCTCTGGGGCCAACGTCCTGACTTTC. This encodes CASSYAGSSGANVLTF.

V and J are TRBV7-9 and TRBJ1-3; unclear D gene. CDR1 is SEHNR and CDR2 is FQNEAQ in the germline V gene (reference sequence). V shed 1 base and J shed 8 bases, with 9 bases lying between them. There are 13 residues in the CDR3. CDR3 in DNA: TGTGCCAGCAGCTTAGAAGGGTTGGACACCATATATTTT. Protein: CASSLEGLDTIYF.

This sequence joins TRBV6-6 and TRBJ2-1; D might be TRBD1 (5 bases). The germline gives CDR1 MNHNY, CDR2 SVGAGI (reference sequence). This CDR3 has 15 residues. Trimming shortened V by 5 bases and J by 4 bases, and 15 bases separated the two germline ends. The CDR3, as DNA: TGTGCCAGCAGTCAGGGCCCCCCTCAATACAATGAGCAGTTCTTC. It translates to CASSQGPPQYNEQFF.

Many counts were recorded for this clonotype. This chain uses TRBV7-8 with TRBJ1-3; D may be TRBD1 (6 bases). Germline V gene sequence: CDR1 SGHVS, CDR2 FQNEAQ. This CDR3 spans 15 amino acids. V gave up 4 bases and J gave up 4 bases, with 14 bases separating them. The CDR3 is CASSSYRGGGNTIYF. The CDR3 DNA sequence: TGTGCCAGCAGCTCCTATAGAGGGGGAGGAAACACCATATATTTT. Using reference TRBV7-8 and TRBJ1-3 for the parts outside the CDR3, the full variable domain is GAGVSQSPRYKVAKRGQDVALRCDPISGHVSLFWYQQALGQGPEFLTYFQNEAQLDKSGLPSDRFFAERPEGSVSTLKIQRTQQEDSAVYLCASSSYRGGGNTIYFGEGSWLTVV.